The 14 T cell receptor beta chains presented below share a single source sample, sequenced in a study of OX40 agonist ivuxolimab in advanced cancers. Method: immunoSEQ multiplex PCR; TCRdb's copy keeps in-frame clones and lacks some. The sample lists about 84,000 clones; approximately 89% were seen once. Specimen: CD4+ or CD8+ T cells sorted from blood, collected in a trial of the OX40 agonist ivuxolimab. The source is an adult with an advanced solid tumor such as melanoma, head and neck, liver or kidney cancer.

V is TRBV14 and J is TRBJ2-7; possibly TRBD1 for D (5 bases). Trimming removed 0 bases from V and 4 bases from J, with 16 bases in between. CDR3 length equals 16 residues. The germline V gene encodes CDR1 SGHDN and CDR2 FVKESK. The CDR3 sequence: CASSQDIGLGVYEQYF. CDR3 nucleotide sequence: TGTGCCAGCAGCCAAGACATCGGGCTAGGGGTATACGAGCAGTACTTC.

The chain recombines TRBV4-2 with TRBJ2-2; D not resolved. V was pared by 0 bases and J by 1 base, with 6 bases between. Germline V gene sequence: CDR1 LGHNA, CDR2 YNFKEQ. There are 15 residues in the CDR3. Here the CDR3 DNA reads TGTGCCAGCAGCCAAGATCTGGGGAACACCGGGGAGCTGTTTTTT. This encodes CASSQDLGNTGELFF.

This chain uses TRBV5-1 with TRBJ2-7; 7 positions agree with TRBD1. From germline, CDR1 is SGHRS and CDR2 YFSETQ. The CDR3 is 15 residues long. The trim removed 0 bases at V and 2 bases at J, leaving 5 bases unmatched. CDR3 sequence reads: CASSLGPGQTYEQYF. The CDR3 DNA reads TGCGCCAGCAGCTTGGGGCCGGGACAGACCTACGAGCAGTACTTC. Full variable domain (missing parts from reference TRBV5-1 and TRBJ2-7): KAGVTQTPRYLIKTRGQQVTLSCSPISGHRSVSWYQQTPGQGLQFLFEYFSETQRNKGNFPGRFSGRQFSNSRSEMNVSTLELGDSALYLCASSLGPGQTYEQYFGPGTRLTVT.

The chain uses TRBV2 and TRBJ1-1; possibly TRBD1 for D (5 bases). Germline loops: CDR1 SNHLY, CDR2 FYNNEI. The CDR3 is made up of 16 amino acids. V shed 8 bases and J shed 0 bases, with 19 bases lying between them. The CDR3 bases are TGTGCCAGCCAGAGGGGCGATGGGGCGGTGAACACTGAAGCTTTCTTT. Translated, it gives CASQRGDGAVNTEAFF.

The rearrangement joins TRBV11-2 to TRBJ2-1, with D possibly being TRBD1 (6 bases). Germline values: CDR1 SGHAT, CDR2 FQNNGV. Trimming cost V 5 bases and J 6 bases, with 11 bases left between them. CDR3 length: 13 residues. The CDR3 region is CASSLNRVNEQFF. In DNA form, the CDR3 reads TGTGCCAGCAGCCTTAACAGGGTCAATGAGCAGTTCTTC.

V gene TRBV9 combines with J gene TRBJ2-5, with 12 bases fitting TRBD1. V was clipped by 0 bases and J by 3 bases; unmatched bases: 9. Germline lookup yields CDR1 SGDLS and CDR2 YYNGEE. This CDR3 contains 18 residues. The CDR3 nucleotides are TGTGCCAGCAGCGTAGACGCCCCGGGACAGGGGGCCAAAGAGACCCAGTACTTC. The encoded protein is CASSVDAPGQGAKETQYF.

This rearrangement joins TRBV5-1 to TRBJ1-4; D is uncertain. V lost 5 bases and J 2 bases, leaving 13 bases between the germline ends. This CDR3 has 15 amino acids. Germline V gene data show CDR1 as SGHRS and CDR2 as YFSETQ. The CDR3 is CASRTAGSTNEKLFF. In DNA form, the CDR3 reads TGCGCCAGCAGGACGGCAGGTTCGACTAATGAAAAACTGTTTTTT.

This chain's CDR3 is CASNLNTDTQYF. The CDR3 DNA reads as TGTGCCAGCAACCTCAACACAGATACGCAGTATTTT. The V call is TRBV7-8, the J call TRBJ2-3; D is unresolved. Germline V gene data show CDR1 as SGHVS and CDR2 as FQNEAQ. CDR3 length: 12 residues. V was cut by 7 bases and J by 2 bases, with 7 bases left in between.

The CDR3 DNA sequence: TGTGCCAGCTCACCATTGGACAGCACAGATACGCAGTATTTT. Translating gives CASSPLDSTDTQYF. The chain is built from TRBV18 and TRBJ2-3; D is ambiguous. Germline CDR1 KGHSH, CDR2 LQKENI. Trimming removed 2 bases at V and 0 bases at J, with 6 bases between. The CDR3 is 14 residues long.

The CDR3 sequence: CASSLVPLGTTGELFF. The CDR3 nucleotides read TGCGCCAGCAGCTTGGTTCCCCTGGGGACCACCGGGGAGCTGTTTTTT. The chain combines TRBV5-1 with TRBJ2-2; D tentatively reads TRBD1 or TRBD2 (5 bases each). CDR3 size: 16 residues. Trimming took 0 bases from V and 4 from J, leaving 13 bases between them. Germline CDR1 is SGHRS and CDR2 is YFSETQ.

In DNA form, the CDR3 reads TGTGCCAGCGGACAGCTCTATGGCTACACCTTC. This encodes CASGQLYGYTF. The V and J genes are TRBV11-2 and TRBJ1-2, with a tentative D call TRBD1 (6 bases). The germline gives CDR1 SGHAT, CDR2 FQNNGV. The CDR3 is 11 residues long. With 8 bases removed from V and 4 bases from J, the gap between germline ends came to 8 bases. Drawing the rest from reference TRBV11-2 and TRBJ1-2, the complete variable domain is EAGVAQSPRYKIIEKRQSVAFWCNPISGHATLYWYQQILGQGPKLLIQFQNNGVVDDSQLPKDRFSAERLKGVDSTLKIQPAKLEDSAVYLCASGQLYGYTFGSGTRLTVV.

The genes are TRBV6-1 and TRBJ2-7; 8 bases align to TRBD1. Germline loops: CDR1 MNHNS, CDR2 SASEGT. Trimming at V came to 2 bases and at J to 3 bases, leaving 3 bases not matched to a gene. The CDR3 contains 14 residues. The DNA of the CDR3 is TGTGCCAGCAGTGAAAGGGACAGGCGCTACGAGCAGTACTTC. Translating gives CASSERDRRYEQYF.

This rearrangement joins TRBV27 to TRBJ2-1; TRBD2 matches 14 bases. The CDR3 loop spans 20 amino acids. Germline V gives CDR1 MNHEY, CDR2 SMNVEV (reference sequence). The V segment lost 5 bases and the J segment 15 bases; nucleotides outside the gene matches: 27. The CDR3 region has the DNA TGTGCCAGCAGTCTCTCTCACCGGGACATGGGACTAGCGGGAGTAGTGGAATGGTTCTTC. Protein: CASSLSHRDMGLAGVVEWFF.

The chain joins TRBV12-5 to TRBJ2-3, with TRBD2 matching 9 bases. CDR1 and CDR2 from the germline V gene are LGHNT and FRNRAP. The CDR3 runs to 14 residues. The V gene end was trimmed by 1 base and the J gene end by 4 bases; junction bases not matched to a gene: 0. CDR3 region: CASGLGTSADTQYF. The CDR3, as DNA: TGTGCTAGTGGTTTGGGGACTAGCGCAGATACGCAGTATTTT.